Each of the 21 T cell receptor beta chains below was sequenced from the same sample in a study of T cell changes during pregnancy in multiple sclerosis. TCRdb's copy holds only in-frame clones and misses some; the assay was immunoSEQ multiplex PCR. The sample includes approximately 53,000 clones, 85% to 95% of them seen just once. The input for sequencing was CD4+ T cells from peripheral blood mononuclear cells, taken in the third trimester of pregnancy. Every receptor here comes from a female donor with multiple sclerosis, enrolled in a pregnancy study.

This rearrangement joins TRBV14 to TRBJ1-1; no clear D gene. Germline CDR1 and CDR2: SGHDN and FVKESK. Trimming removed 3 bases from V and 0 bases from J, with 11 bases in between. The CDR3 has 15 residues. As DNA, the CDR3 is TGTGCCAGCAGCCAGTTTCAGGCCTTGAACACTGAAGCTTTCTTT. This gives the protein CASSQFQALNTEAFF.

This chain uses TRBV19 with TRBJ1-2; 7 bases match TRBD1. V gave up 2 bases and J gave up 1 base; unmatched junction bases: 4. Germline CDR1 LNHDA, CDR2 SQIVND (reference sequence). The CDR3 covers 15 residues. The CDR3 region has the DNA TGTGCCAGTAGTATAATGGGACAGATTAACTATGGCTACACCTTC. Its translation is CASSIMGQINYGYTF.

The genes are TRBV4-3 and TRBJ2-1, with D possibly TRBD2 on 6 matching bases. V lost 1 base and J 6 bases, leaving 22 bases between the germline ends. Germline CDR1 reads LGHNA; CDR2 reads YSLEER. This CDR3 region has 18 residues. CDR3 in DNA: TGCGCCAGCAGCCAAGCCTTCACGGGACTTTCGATAAGCAATGAGCAGTTCTTC. Protein: CASSQAFTGLSISNEQFF.

This rearrangement joins TRBV11-2 to TRBJ1-1; TRBD1 might be the D (5 bases). V lost 4 bases and J 6 bases, leaving 15 bases between the germline ends. CDR1 and CDR2 from the germline V gene are SGHAT and FQNNGV. This CDR3 has 14 amino acids. CDR3 residues: CASSSLKGFAEAFF. CDR3 bases: TGTGCCAGCAGCTCCCTAAAGGGGTTCGCTGAAGCTTTCTTT.

The chain joins TRBV29-1 to TRBJ2-3, with 8 bases that match TRBD2. CDR3 size: 12 residues. Germline assignment: CDR1 SQVTM and CDR2 ANQGSEA. The trim removed 6 bases at V and 6 bases at J, leaving 5 bases unmatched. CDR3 sequence reads: CSVGGGADTQYF. The CDR3 nucleotides read TGCAGCGTCGGGGGGGGAGCGGATACGCAGTATTTT.

This rearrangement joins TRBV6-1 to TRBJ2-7; D is possibly TRBD1 (5 bases). This CDR3 is built from 12 residues. Germline loops: CDR1 MNHNS, CDR2 SASEGT. V lost 4 bases, J lost 4 bases, and 8 bases lay in between. In nucleotides, the CDR3 is TGTGCCAGCAGTGTAGGGGCATACGAGCAGTACTTC. The encoded protein is CASSVGAYEQYF.

The chain links TRBV29-1 to TRBJ2-5; maybe TRBD1 (6 bases). The J call may be faulty, since TRBJ2-7 better matches the DNA end. The CDR3 is 12 residues long. Germline values: CDR1 SQVTM, CDR2 ANQGSEA. CDR3 sequence reads: CSVEQGSIEQYF. CDR3 sequence (DNA): TGCAGCGTTGAACAGGGGTCGATCGAGCAGTACTTC.

The genes are TRBV7-8 and TRBJ2-5, with 7 bases matching TRBD1. The CDR3 contains 13 residues. Germline-derived CDR1 and CDR2 are SGHVS and FQNEAQ. After removal of 2 bases from V and 4 bases from J, the junction contained 1 base not matched to a gene. The CDR3 sequence: CASSLSGGETQYF. Written as DNA, the CDR3 is TGTGCCAGCAGCTTATCAGGGGGAGAGACCCAGTACTTC.

V usage is TRBV7-3 and J usage is TRBJ1-6; D unresolved. This CDR3 region has 13 residues. V lost 2 bases, J lost 10 bases, and 9 bases lay in between. CDR1 and CDR2 (germline): SGHTA, FQGTGA. The CDR3 loop reads CASSLGSYSPLHF. The CDR3 nucleotides are TGTGCCAGCAGCTTAGGCTCTTACTCACCCCTCCACTTT.

This rearrangement joins TRBV28 to TRBJ1-5; no clear D gene. The CDR3 spans 13 residues. Germline loops: CDR1 MDHEN, CDR2 SYDVKM. V lost 2 bases, J lost 7 bases, and 9 bases lay in between. This chain's CDR3 is CASSLLGNQPQHF. As DNA, the CDR3 is TGTGCCAGCAGTTTACTCGGGAACCAGCCCCAGCATTTT. Full variable domain (remainder filled in from reference TRBV28 and TRBJ1-5): DVKVTQSSRYLVKRTGEKVFLECVQDMDHENMFWYRQDPGLGLRLIYFSYDVKMKEKGDIPEGYSVSREKKERFSLILESASTNQTSMYLCASSLLGNQPQHFGDGTRLSIL.

This rearrangement joins TRBV5-6 to TRBJ1-2; 12 bases match TRBD1. Looked up from germline, CDR1 is SGHDT and CDR2 is YYEEEE. The CDR3 has 15 residues. Trimming at V came to 3 bases and at J to 8 bases, leaving 8 bases not matched to a gene. CDR3 in DNA: TGTGCCAGCAGCTCCACCGGGACAGGGGGCATGGGCTACACCTTC. Residues: CASSSTGTGGMGYTF.

The V call is TRBV9, the J call TRBJ2-1, with 12 nucleotides matching TRBD2. CDR1 is SGDLS, CDR2 YYNGEE, per germline. The CDR3 is 15 amino acids. V lost 2 bases and J lost 9; bases outside the gene matches: 6. Written as DNA, the CDR3 is TGTGCCAGCAGCGTCTCTAGCGGGGGGGCTCGTGAGCAGTTCTTC. Protein: CASSVSSGGAREQFF.

V usage is TRBV27 and J usage is TRBJ1-1; 7 bases are shared with TRBD1. Germline V gene lookup returns CDR1 MNHEY and CDR2 SMNVEV (reference sequence). This CDR3 comprises 15 residues. The ends lost 5 bases at V and 4 bases at J; junction bases unmatched: 10. The CDR3 loop is CASSERGRWSTEAFF. Here the CDR3 DNA reads TGTGCCAGCAGTGAGAGGGGGCGATGGAGCACTGAAGCTTTCTTT.

This clone was seen once. The chain couples TRBV11-2 to TRBJ2-3; a possible D gene is TRBD1 (5 bases). The CDR3 loop spans 15 amino acids. V was clipped by 5 bases and J by 0 bases, with 12 bases between them. Germline V gives CDR1 SGHAT, CDR2 FQNNGV. This chain's CDR3 is CASSETGFSTDTQYF. The CDR3 nucleotides read TGTGCCAGCAGCGAAACAGGTTTTAGCACAGATACGCAGTATTTT.

V gene TRBV12-5 combines with J gene TRBJ1-2; 8 bases agree with TRBD1. The CDR3 totals 17 residues. V lost 3 bases and J lost 0; bases outside the gene matches: 9. The germline V gene has CDR1 LGHNT and CDR2 FRNRAP. CDR3 nucleotides: TGTGCTAGTGGTTTCCTCCTGGACAGGGACACTAACTATGGCTACACCTTC. Translation: CASGFLLDRDTNYGYTF.

The chain employs TRBV9 and TRBJ2-3; perhaps TRBD2 as D (6 bases). CDR1 is SGDLS, CDR2 YYNGEE, per germline. This CDR3 comprises 14 residues. V was trimmed by 7 bases and J by 7 bases, leaving 19 bases between them. The DNA of the CDR3 is TGTGCCAGCTCCAACGGGGGAGGAGCTTATACGCAGTATTTT. It translates to CASSNGGGAYTQYF.

The V gene is TRBV7-6, the J gene TRBJ2-3, with D possibly TRBD1 on 6 matching bases. The CDR3 contains 14 residues. Deletions cut 5 bases from V and 0 bases from J, with 9 bases between. The germline V gene encodes CDR1 SGHVS and CDR2 FNYEAQ. CDR3 in DNA: TGTGCCAGCAGCGCACAGGGAAGCACAGATACGCAGTATTTT. Encoded protein: CASSAQGSTDTQYF.

The V gene is TRBV7-3, the J gene TRBJ2-5, with TRBD2 matching over 9 bases. The V gene end was trimmed by 2 bases and the J gene end by 2 bases; junction bases not matched to a gene: 0. Germline lookup yields CDR1 SGHTA and CDR2 FQGTGA. The CDR3 runs to 14 residues. The CDR3: CASSLAGGQETQYF. The CDR3 DNA reads as TGTGCCAGCAGCTTAGCGGGGGGGCAAGAGACCCAGTACTTC.

This sequence joins TRBV10-3 and TRBJ1-6; TRBD1 might be the D (6 bases). V was pared by 9 bases and J by 8 bases, with 17 bases between. Per germline, CDR1 ENHRY and CDR2 SYGVKD. The CDR3 runs to 14 residues. The CDR3 here is CAIGSGASYSPLHF. For the CDR3, the DNA is TGTGCCATTGGGTCAGGGGCTTCCTATTCACCCCTCCACTTT.

In DNA, the CDR3 is TGTGCCAGCACCCCTGGGGCAAGTAGCATTCAGTACTTC. Protein product: CASTPGASSIQYF. The rearrangement joins TRBV6-5 to TRBJ2-4; a weak D match, TRBD1 (5 bases). Per germline, CDR1 MNHEY and CDR2 SVGAGI. V gave up 7 bases and J gave up 9 bases, with 16 bases separating them. The CDR3 contains 13 residues.

The J gene is TRBJ1-1, the V gene TRBV7-2; tentative D call: TRBD1 (6 bases). V was trimmed by 5 bases and J by 1 base, leaving 11 bases between them. Germline V gene data show CDR1 as SGHTA and CDR2 as FQGNSA. This CDR3 is 14 amino acids long. The CDR3: CASSPGQRNTEAFF. The CDR3, as DNA: TGTGCCAGCAGCCCTGGACAGCGGAACACTGAAGCTTTCTTT.